This T cell receptor (beta chain) comes out of a study of blood T cells in healthy people across ages. The CDR3 is 18 amino acids. Then a second PCR, running about 6 to 12 cycles, was carried out with a sample-barcoded 5' primer and a J-beta primer mix. MiXCR was run by TCRdb on the 5' RACE reads, yielding one entry per CDR3 protein. The repertoire holds 1.5 million to 2 million distinct CDR3 sequences, with over 25% as singletons. This TCR came from a woman under 40 in good health. Sequencing was carried out using blood. The J gene is TRBJ2-4, the V gene TRBV12-3 or TRBV12-4, with 10 bases lining up with TRBD2. The J call may be wrong; the DNA end is better matched by TRBJ2-7. For the CDR3, the DNA is TGTGCCAGCAGTTTAGTCTCCCGACTAGCGGGTGCCCTTAACGAGCAGTACTTC. Amino acid sequence: CASSLVSRLAGALNEQYF.